This T cell receptor (beta chain) is from a study of CD8 T cells in Susac syndrome. There are 14 residues in the CDR3. Germline CDR1 reads LGHNA; CDR2 reads YNFKEQ. Trimming shortened V by 1 base and J by 6 bases, and 13 bases separated the two germline ends. Reverse transcription used about 0.5 to 1 ug RNA and random hexamers. The CDR3 of TCR beta was amplified by immunoSEQ multiplex PCR across 54 Vbeta and 13 Jbeta. TCRdb analysed the immunoSEQ multiplex PCR reads with MiXCR anew, one entry per CDR3 protein. This sample has more than 250,000 distinct CDR3 sequences; about 90% occur once, and the top ten carry more than 0.06%.

The rearrangement links TRBV4-2 to TRBJ2-7; D not resolved. The source material was CD4+ T cells from PBMCs. This TCR was sampled from a human donor with multiple sclerosis. CDR3 loop: CASSQAIRVGEQYF. Here the CDR3 DNA reads TGTGCCAGCAGCCAAGCGATTAGGGTCGGCGAGCAGTACTTC.